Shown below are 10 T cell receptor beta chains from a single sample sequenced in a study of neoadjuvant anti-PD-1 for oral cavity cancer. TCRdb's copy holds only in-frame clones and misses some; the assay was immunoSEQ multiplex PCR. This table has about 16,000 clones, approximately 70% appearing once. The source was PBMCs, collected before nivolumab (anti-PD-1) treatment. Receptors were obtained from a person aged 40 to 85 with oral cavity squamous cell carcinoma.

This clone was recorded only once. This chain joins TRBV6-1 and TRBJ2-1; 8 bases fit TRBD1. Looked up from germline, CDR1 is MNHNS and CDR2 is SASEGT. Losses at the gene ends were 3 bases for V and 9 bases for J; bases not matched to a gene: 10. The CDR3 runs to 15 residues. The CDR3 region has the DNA TGTGCCAGCAGTGAGGGGACAGGTCTAGTTACTGAGCAGTTCTTC. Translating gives CASSEGTGLVTEQFF.

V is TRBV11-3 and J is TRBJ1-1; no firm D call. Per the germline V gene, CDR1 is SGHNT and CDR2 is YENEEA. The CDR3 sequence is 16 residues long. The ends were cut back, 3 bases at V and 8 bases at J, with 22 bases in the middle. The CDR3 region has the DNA TGTGCCAGCAGCTTCGTGACCCCCCGGGCAAGTTCGGAAGCTTTCTTT. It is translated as CASSFVTPRASSEAFF.

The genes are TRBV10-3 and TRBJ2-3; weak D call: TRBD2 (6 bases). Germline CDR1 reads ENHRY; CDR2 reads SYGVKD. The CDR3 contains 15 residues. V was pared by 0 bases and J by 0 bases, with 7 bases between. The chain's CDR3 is CAISESGTSTDTQYF. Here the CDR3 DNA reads TGTGCCATCAGTGAGTCCGGGACTAGCACAGATACGCAGTATTTT.

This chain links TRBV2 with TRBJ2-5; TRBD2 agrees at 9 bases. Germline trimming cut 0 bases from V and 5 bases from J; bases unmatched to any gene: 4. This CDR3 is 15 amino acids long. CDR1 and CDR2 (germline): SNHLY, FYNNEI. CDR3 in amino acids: CASSEAGLAQETQYF. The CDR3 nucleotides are TGTGCCAGCAGTGAAGCGGGACTAGCTCAGGAGACCCAGTACTTC.

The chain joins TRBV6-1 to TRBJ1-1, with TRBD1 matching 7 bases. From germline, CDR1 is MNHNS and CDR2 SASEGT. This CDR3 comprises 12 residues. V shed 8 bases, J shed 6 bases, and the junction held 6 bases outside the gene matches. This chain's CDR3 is CASQGDGAEAFF. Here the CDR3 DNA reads TGTGCCAGCCAGGGGGACGGCGCTGAAGCTTTCTTT.

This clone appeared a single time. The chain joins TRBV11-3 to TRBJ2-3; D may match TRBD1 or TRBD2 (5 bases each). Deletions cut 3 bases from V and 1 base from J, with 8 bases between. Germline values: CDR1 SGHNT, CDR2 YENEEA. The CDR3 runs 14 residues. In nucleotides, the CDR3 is TGTGCCAGCAGCTTGGGGACGCGCACAGATACGCAGTATTTT. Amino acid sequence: CASSLGTRTDTQYF.

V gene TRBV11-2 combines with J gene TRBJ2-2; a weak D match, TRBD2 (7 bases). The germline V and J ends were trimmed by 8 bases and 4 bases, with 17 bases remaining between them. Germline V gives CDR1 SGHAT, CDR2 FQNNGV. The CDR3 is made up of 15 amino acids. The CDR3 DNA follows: TGTGCCAGCCGGCGCGCGGGGGCTTTCACCGGGGAGCTGTTTTTT. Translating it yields CASRRAGAFTGELFF. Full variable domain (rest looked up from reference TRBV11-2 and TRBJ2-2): EAGVAQSPRYKIIEKRQSVAFWCNPISGHATLYWYQQILGQGPKLLIQFQNNGVVDDSQLPKDRFSAERLKGVDSTLKIQPAKLEDSAVYLCASRRAGAFTGELFFGEGSRLTVL.

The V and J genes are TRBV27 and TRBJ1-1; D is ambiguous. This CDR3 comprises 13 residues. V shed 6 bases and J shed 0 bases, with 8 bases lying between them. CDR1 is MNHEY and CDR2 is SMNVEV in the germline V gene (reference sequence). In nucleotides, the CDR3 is TGTGCCAGCAGCACTCTGATGAACACTGAAGCTTTCTTT. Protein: CASSTLMNTEAFF.

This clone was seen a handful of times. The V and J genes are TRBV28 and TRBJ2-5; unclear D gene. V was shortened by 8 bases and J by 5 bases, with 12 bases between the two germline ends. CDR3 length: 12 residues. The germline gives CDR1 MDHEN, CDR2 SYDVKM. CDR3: CASAWLGETQYF. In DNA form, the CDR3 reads TGTGCCAGCGCTTGGCTGGGGGAGACCCAGTACTTC. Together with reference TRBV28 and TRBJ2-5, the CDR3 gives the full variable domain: DVKVTQSSRYLVKRTGEKVFLECVQDMDHENMFWYRQDPGLGLRLIYFSYDVKMKEKGDIPEGYSVSREKKERFSLILESASTNQTSMYLCASAWLGETQYFGPGTRLLVL.

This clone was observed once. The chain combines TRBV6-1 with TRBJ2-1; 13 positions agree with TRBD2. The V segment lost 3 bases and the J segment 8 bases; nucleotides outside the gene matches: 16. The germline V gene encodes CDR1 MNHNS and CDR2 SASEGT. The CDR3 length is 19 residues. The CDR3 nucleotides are TGTGCCAGCAGTGAGGTACCCCCGGGACTAGCGGGAATCGGCTATGAGCAGTTCTTC. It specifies CASSEVPPGLAGIGYEQFF.